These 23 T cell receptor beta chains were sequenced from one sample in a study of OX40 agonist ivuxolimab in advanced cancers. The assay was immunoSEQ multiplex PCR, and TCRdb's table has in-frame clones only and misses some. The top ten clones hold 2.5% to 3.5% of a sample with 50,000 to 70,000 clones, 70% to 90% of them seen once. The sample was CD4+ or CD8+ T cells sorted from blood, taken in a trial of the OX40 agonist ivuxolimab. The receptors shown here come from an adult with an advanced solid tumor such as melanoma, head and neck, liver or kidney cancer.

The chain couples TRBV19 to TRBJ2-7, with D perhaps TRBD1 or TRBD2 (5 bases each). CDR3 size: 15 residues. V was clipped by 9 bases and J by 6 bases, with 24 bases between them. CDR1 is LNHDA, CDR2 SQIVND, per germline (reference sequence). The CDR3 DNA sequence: TGTGCCAGCGCACCGGGGACGCCCAAGGGGTCCGAGCAGTACTTC. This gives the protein CASAPGTPKGSEQYF.

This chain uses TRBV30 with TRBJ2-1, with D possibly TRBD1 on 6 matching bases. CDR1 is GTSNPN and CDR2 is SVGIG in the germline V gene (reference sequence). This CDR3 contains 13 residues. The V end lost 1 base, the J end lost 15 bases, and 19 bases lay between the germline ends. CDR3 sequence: CAWSETWDTRRFF. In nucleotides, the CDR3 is TGTGCCTGGAGTGAGACTTGGGACACACGGCGGTTCTTC.

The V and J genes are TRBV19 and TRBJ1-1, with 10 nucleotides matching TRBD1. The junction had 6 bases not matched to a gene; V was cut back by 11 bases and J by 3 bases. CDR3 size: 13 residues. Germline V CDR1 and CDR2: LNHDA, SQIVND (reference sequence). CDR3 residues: CASGQGTYTEAFF. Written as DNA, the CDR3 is TGTGCCTCGGGACAGGGGACTTACACTGAAGCTTTCTTT.

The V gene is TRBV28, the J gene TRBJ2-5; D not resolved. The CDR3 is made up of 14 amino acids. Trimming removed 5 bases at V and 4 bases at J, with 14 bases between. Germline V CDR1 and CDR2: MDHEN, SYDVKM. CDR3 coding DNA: TGTGCCAGCAGTCAGACAAGGTCGGGAGAGACCCAGTACTTC. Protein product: CASSQTRSGETQYF.

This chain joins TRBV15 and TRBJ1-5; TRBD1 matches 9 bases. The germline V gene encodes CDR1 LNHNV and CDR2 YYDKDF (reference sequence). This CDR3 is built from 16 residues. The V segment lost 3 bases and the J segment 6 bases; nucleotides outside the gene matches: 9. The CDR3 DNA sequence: TGTGCCACCAGCAGGGGACAGGGCACGGTTACTCAGCCCCAGCATTTT. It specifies CATSRGQGTVTQPQHF.

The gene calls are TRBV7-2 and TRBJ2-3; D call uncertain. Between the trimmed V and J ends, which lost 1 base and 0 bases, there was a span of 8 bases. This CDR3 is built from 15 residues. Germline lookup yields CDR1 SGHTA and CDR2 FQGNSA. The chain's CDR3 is CASSLETLSTDTQYF. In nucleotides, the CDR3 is TGTGCCAGCAGCTTAGAGACTCTTAGCACAGATACGCAGTATTTT.

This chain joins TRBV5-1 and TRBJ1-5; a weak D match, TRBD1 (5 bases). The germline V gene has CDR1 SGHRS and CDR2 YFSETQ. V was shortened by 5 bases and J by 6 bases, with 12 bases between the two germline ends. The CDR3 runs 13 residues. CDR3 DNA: TGCGCCAGCAGTGAGGGGCCCGGTCAGCCCCAGCATTTT. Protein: CASSEGPGQPQHF.

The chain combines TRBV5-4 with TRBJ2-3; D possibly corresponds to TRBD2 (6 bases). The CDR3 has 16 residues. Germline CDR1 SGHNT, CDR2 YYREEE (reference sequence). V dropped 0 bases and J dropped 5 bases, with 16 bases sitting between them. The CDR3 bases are TGTGCCAGCAGCTTGGCCATGGGACTCGCGGGAGATACGCAGTATTTT. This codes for CASSLAMGLAGDTQYF.

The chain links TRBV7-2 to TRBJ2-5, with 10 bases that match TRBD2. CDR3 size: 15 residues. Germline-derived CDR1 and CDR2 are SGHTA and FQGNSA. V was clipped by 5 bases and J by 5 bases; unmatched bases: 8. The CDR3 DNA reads TGTGCCAGCAGCCCTGGGACTAGCGCGGGGGAGACCCAGTACTTC. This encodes CASSPGTSAGETQYF.

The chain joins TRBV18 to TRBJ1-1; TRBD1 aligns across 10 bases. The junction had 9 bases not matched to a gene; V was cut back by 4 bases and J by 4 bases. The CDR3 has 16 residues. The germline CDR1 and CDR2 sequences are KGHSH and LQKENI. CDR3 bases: TGTGCCAGCTCACGAGCGAGGACAGGGGGGGGCACTGAAGCTTTCTTT. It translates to CASSRARTGGGTEAFF. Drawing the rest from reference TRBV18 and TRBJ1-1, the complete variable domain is NAGVMQNPRHLVRRRGQEARLRCSPMKGHSHVYWYRQLPEEGLKFMVYLQKENIIDESGMPKERFSAEFPKEGPSILRIQQVVRGDSAAYFCASSRARTGGGTEAFFGQGTRLTVV.

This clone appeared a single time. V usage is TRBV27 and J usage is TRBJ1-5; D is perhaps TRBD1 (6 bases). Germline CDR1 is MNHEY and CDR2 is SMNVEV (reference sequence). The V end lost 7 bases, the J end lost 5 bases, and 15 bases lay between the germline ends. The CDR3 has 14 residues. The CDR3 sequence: CASKKGQDHQPQHF. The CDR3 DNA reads TGTGCCAGCAAAAAGGGACAAGACCATCAGCCCCAGCATTTT.

The CDR3 nucleotides read TGTGCCAGCAGTCCCCAATGGACAGGGGCCTACGAGCAGTACTTC. Encoded protein: CASSPQWTGAYEQYF. This chain links TRBV28 with TRBJ2-7, with 9 positions matching TRBD1. The CDR3 contains 15 residues. CDR1 is MDHEN and CDR2 is SYDVKM in the germline V gene. The V and J ends lost 5 bases and 2 bases, in that order; junction bases with no gene match: 7. The full variable domain, rest sourced from reference TRBV28 and TRBJ2-7, is DVKVTQSSRYLVKRTGEKVFLECVQDMDHENMFWYRQDPGLGLRLIYFSYDVKMKEKGDIPEGYSVSREKKERFSLILESASTNQTSMYLCASSPQWTGAYEQYFGPGTRLTVT.

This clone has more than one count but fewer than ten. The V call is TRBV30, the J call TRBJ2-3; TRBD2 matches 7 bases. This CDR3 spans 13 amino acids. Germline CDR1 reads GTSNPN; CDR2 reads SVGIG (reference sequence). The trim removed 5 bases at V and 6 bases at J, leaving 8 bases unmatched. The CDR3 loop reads CAWVGLGRDTQYF. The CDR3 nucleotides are TGTGCCTGGGTAGGACTAGGACGGGATACGCAGTATTTT. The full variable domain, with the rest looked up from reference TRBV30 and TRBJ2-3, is SQTIHQWPATLVQPVGSPLSLECTVEGTSNPNLYWYRQAAGRGLQLLFYSVGIGQISSEVPQNLSASRPQDRQFILSSKKLLLSDSGFYLCAWVGLGRDTQYFGPGTRLTVL.

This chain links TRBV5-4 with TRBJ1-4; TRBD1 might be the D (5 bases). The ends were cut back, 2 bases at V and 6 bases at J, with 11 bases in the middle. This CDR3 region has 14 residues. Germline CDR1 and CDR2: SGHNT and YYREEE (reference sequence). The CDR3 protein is CASSLRARDEKLFF. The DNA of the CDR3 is TGTGCCAGCAGCTTAAGGGCCAGGGATGAAAAACTGTTTTTT.

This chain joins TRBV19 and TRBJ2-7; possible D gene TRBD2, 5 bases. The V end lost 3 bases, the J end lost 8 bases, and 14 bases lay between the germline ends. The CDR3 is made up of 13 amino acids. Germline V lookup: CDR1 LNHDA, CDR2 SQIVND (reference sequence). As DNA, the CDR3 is TGTGCCAGTAGTATCGGGGATTTTAGCAAGCAGTACTTC. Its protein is CASSIGDFSKQYF.

The CDR3 spells CASSPHLRTSGGGGPYNEQFF. The CDR3 coding sequence is TGTGCCAGCAGCCCCCACCTCCGGACTAGCGGGGGGGGCGGCCCCTACAATGAGCAGTTCTTC. The chain recombines TRBV4-2 with TRBJ2-1, with 15 positions matching TRBD2. Germline CDR1 LGHNA, CDR2 YNFKEQ. After removal of 4 bases from V and 2 bases from J, the junction contained 15 bases not matched to a gene. The CDR3 is 21 residues long.

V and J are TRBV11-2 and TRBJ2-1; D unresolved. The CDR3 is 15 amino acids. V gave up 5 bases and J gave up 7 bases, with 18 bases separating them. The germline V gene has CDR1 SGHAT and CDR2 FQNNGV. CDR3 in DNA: TGTGCCAGCAGCCCCTCACGCGGCGGTAGAAATGAGCAGTTCTTC. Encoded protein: CASSPSRGGRNEQFF.

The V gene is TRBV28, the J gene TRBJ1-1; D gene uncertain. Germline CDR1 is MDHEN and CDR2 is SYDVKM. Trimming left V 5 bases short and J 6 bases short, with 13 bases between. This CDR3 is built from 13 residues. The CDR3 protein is CASSLGRRAEAFF. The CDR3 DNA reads TGTGCCAGCAGTCTGGGTCGAAGGGCTGAAGCTTTCTTT.

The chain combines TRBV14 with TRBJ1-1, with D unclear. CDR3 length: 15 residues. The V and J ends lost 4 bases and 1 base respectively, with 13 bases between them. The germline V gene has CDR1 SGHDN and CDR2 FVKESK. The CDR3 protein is CASSRGGPANTEAFF. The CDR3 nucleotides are TGTGCCAGCAGCCGAGGTGGACCGGCGAACACTGAAGCTTTCTTT. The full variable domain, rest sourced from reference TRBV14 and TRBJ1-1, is EAGVTQFPSHSVIEKGQTVTLRCDPISGHDNLYWYRRVMGKEIKFLLHFVKESKQDESGMPNNRFLAERTGGTYSTLKVQPAELEDSGVYFCASSRGGPANTEAFFGQGTRLTVV.

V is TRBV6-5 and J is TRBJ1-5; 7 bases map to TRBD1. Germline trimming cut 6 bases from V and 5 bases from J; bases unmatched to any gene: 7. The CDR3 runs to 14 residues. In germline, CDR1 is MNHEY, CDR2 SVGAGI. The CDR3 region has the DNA TGTGCCAGCAGAGCGACAGGGATAGATCAGCCCCAGCATTTT. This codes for CASRATGIDQPQHF.

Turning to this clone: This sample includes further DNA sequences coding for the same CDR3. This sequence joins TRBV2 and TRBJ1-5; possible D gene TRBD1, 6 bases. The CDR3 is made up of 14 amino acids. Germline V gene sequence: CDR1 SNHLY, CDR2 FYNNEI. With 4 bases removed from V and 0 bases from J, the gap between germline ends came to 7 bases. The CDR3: CASSGTDSNQPQHF. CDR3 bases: TGTGCCAGCAGTGGGACAGATAGCAATCAGCCCCAGCATTTT.

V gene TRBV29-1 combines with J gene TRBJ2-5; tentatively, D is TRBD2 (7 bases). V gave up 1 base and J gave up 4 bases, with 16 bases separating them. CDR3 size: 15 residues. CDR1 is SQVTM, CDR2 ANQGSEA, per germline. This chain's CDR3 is CSVEAPGGRRETQYF. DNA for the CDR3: TGCAGCGTTGAAGCCCCCGGGGGGCGCAGAGAGACCCAGTACTTC.

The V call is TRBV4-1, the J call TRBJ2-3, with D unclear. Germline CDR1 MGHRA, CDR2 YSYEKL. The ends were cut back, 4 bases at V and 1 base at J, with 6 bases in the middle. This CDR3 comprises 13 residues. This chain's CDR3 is CASSPPGTDTQYF. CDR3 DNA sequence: TGCGCCAGCAGCCCCCCGGGCACAGATACGCAGTATTTT.